The table lists the clone carrying this T cell receptor (beta chain) with many counts. The antigen is not known. This sample was included in a study of regulatory T cells in long-lasting Graves disease. The study's findings and limits: Newly diagnosed disease favored TRBV20-1 and TRBJ2-1 over persistent disease. Comparison showed that persistent patients shared more public clonotypes (about 3,000) than new patients (roughly 1,000).

Construction of the TCR beta libraries employed iRepertoire HTBI primers in conjunction with Arm-PCR of CDR3 regions. TCRdb processed the multiplex PCR reads anew with MiXCR; each CDR3 protein has one entry. The data contain about 420,000 distinct CDR3 sequences, roughly 15% of them singletons. Germline assignment: CDR1 LGHDT and CDR2 YNNKEL (reference sequence). This CDR3 has 12 amino acids. V lost 2 bases, J lost 4 bases, and 6 bases lay in between. Time point of the sample: newly diagnosed GD, antithyroid drugs for less than 3 months. Extracted RNA from PBMCs served as the source of the TCR library. The same sample was also studied in work on T cells in Graves' hyperthyroidism and ophthalmopathy. That work states: Most clonotypes that expanded in the thyroid above 0.001 also showed up in blood. Onset of ophthalmopathy came a median approximately 6.8 months after the model predicted it.

The chain links TRBV3-1 to TRBJ2-7, with no clear D. The source material was peripheral blood mononuclear cells (PBMCs), sampled at new diagnosis, from a patient treated with antithyroid drugs. This TCR derives from a woman aged 18-35 years with Graves disease. The CDR3 nucleotides read TGTGCCAGCAGCCAAAGCAGGTACGAGCAGTACTTC. It translates to CASSQSRYEQYF.